This T cell receptor beta chain was retrieved from a study of blood T cell repertoires in COVID-19. Across the study: COVID-19 samples from acute and convalescent phases originated in the United States, Italy and Spain. T cells, B-cell-depleted T cells, or PBMCs supplied cDNA or gDNA.

This CDR3 has 16 amino acids. Looked up from germline, CDR1 is SGHVS and CDR2 is FQNEAQ. The V end was cut by 5 bases, the J end by 5 bases, with 19 bases between. Per the study methods: From reference gene primer amplification, estimates of nucleated cell counts were derived. Sequencing was performed with immunoSEQ multiplex PCR; in TCRdb, only in-frame clones are kept and a portion is missing. V, J and clone size are taken as reported in that table, and D and trimming were inferred from the DNA itself. The sample holds some 180,000 clones; roughly 88% are singletons and the top ten take about 12%. V is TRBV7-8 and J is TRBJ1-5; TRBD1 is a possible D gene (5 bases). This clonotype originated in a human donor in a cohort sampled during active COVID-19. The material sequenced was peripheral blood. CDR3 coding DNA: TGTGCCAGCAGCCAAACTCCCGTCGGAGGGGATCAGCCCCAGCATTTT. Translated, it gives CASSQTPVGGDQPQHF.